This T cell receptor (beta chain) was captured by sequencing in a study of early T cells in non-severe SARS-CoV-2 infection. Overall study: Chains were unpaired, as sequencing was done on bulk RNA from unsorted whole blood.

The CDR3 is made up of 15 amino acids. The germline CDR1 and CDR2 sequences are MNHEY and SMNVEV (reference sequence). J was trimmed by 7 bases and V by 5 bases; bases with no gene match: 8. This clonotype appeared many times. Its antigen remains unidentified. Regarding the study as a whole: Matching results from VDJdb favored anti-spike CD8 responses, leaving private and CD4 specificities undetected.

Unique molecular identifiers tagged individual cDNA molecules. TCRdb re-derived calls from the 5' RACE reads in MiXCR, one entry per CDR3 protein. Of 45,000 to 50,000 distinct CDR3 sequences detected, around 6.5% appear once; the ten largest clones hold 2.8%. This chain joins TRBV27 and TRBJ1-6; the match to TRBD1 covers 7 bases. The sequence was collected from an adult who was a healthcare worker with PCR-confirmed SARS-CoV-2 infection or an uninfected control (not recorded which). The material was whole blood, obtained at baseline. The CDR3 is CASSADRAWNSPLHF. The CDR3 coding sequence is TGTGCCAGCAGTGCCGACAGGGCTTGGAATTCACCCCTCCACTTT.